The present TCR beta chain was sequenced within a study of T-cell memory formation after mild COVID-19. The CDR3 consists of 14 residues. V gave up 3 bases and J gave up 2 bases, with 8 bases separating them. Germline V lookup: CDR1 KGHDR, CDR2 SFDVKD. MiXCR, applied by TCRdb to the 5' RACE reads, yields one record per CDR3 protein. Seen here are approximately 190,000 distinct CDR3 sequences, about a sixth observed once, and the top ten hold roughly 2.4%. This TCR was recovered from an adult woman who had mild COVID-19 (a few samples of this study predate the infection). Cell type and time point are not known. The specimen sequenced was PBMCs or a T cell subset sorted from them (not recorded which). The chain couples TRBV24-1 to TRBJ2-3, with no clear D. DNA for the CDR3: TGTGCCACCAGTGATATACAAGCCACAGATACGCAGTATTTT. Its translation: CATSDIQATDTQYF.